This is a list of T cell receptor beta chains from one sample in a study of blood T cell repertoires in COVID-19. The method was immunoSEQ multiplex PCR; TCRdb's version includes in-frame clones alone and lacks a portion of them. Of about 400,000 clones in the sample, approximately 86% were seen once. Sequences were obtained from peripheral blood. These receptors were taken from a human donor in a cohort sampled during active COVID-19. CDR3s include the opening cysteine and the closing phenylalanine or tryptophan. The order of the fields is CDR3 length, J gene, clone size, V gene, D gene, CDR3 DNA, CDR3 protein. D genes are given only for firm matches. For some rows the clone size is stated as once, few or many, or as a class when expanded; others skip it.

len: 15; j_gene: TRBJ1-1; abundance: .; v_gene: TRBV3-1/TRBV3-2; d_gene: .; CDR3nt: TGTGCCAGCAGCCAAGGCACAACAGGGTACACTGAAGCTTTCTTT; CDR3aa: CASSQGTTGYTEAFF
len: 13; j_gene: TRBJ1-3; abundance: few; v_gene: TRBV6-5; d_gene: .; CDR3nt: TGTGCCAGCAGTTTCCGAGCTGGAAACACCATATATTTT; CDR3aa: CASSFRAGNTIYF
len: 15; j_gene: TRBJ2-3; abundance: .; v_gene: TRBV10-2; d_gene: .; CDR3nt: TGCGCCAGCAGTGAGATCGGGGAGACCACAGATACGCAGTATTTT; CDR3aa: CASSEIGETTDTQYF
len: 15; j_gene: TRBJ2-1; abundance: once; v_gene: TRBV2; d_gene: TRBD2; CDR3nt: TGTGCCAGCAGAACCGGGACTAGCACCCACAATGAGCAGTTCTTC; CDR3aa: CASRTGTSTHNEQFF
len: 17; j_gene: TRBJ1-1; abundance: .; v_gene: TRBV15; d_gene: .; CDR3nt: TGTGCCACCAGCAGCCCCGTCGGTGCAGGGTGGGACACTGAAGCTTTCTTT; CDR3aa: CATSSPVGAGWDTEAFF
len: 14; j_gene: TRBJ2-5; abundance: .; v_gene: TRBV5-5; d_gene: TRBD2; CDR3nt: TGTGCCAGCAGCTCCGGGGGGTCCCAAGAGACCCAGTACTTC; CDR3aa: CASSSGGSQETQYF
len: 15; j_gene: TRBJ2-7; abundance: .; v_gene: TRBV3-1/TRBV3-2; d_gene: TRBD1; CDR3nt: TGTGCCAGCAGTCCTTTAGGACAGGGGAGGGGCGAGCAGTACTTC; CDR3aa: CASSPLGQGRGEQYF
len: 13; j_gene: TRBJ2-1; abundance: few; v_gene: TRBV25-1; d_gene: .; CDR3nt: TGTGCCAGCAGTGAATTTGGCAGGGCTGAGCAGTTCTTC; CDR3aa: CASSEFGRAEQFF
len: 16; j_gene: TRBJ2-5; abundance: .; v_gene: TRBV7-9; d_gene: TRBD2; CDR3nt: TGTGCCAGCAGTCGCAGCGGGGGGGCCTATGTAGAGACCCAGTACTTC; CDR3aa: CASSRSGGAYVETQYF
len: 13; j_gene: TRBJ1-2; abundance: .; v_gene: TRBV4-1; d_gene: .; CDR3nt: TGCGCCAGCAGCCAAGGGCCAGATTATGGCTACACCTTC; CDR3aa: CASSQGPDYGYTF
len: 14; j_gene: TRBJ2-3; abundance: .; v_gene: TRBV6-4; d_gene: .; CDR3nt: TGTGCCAGCAGTTCGAGCAGGGAAGCAGATACGCAGTATTTT; CDR3aa: CASSSSREADTQYF
len: 15; j_gene: TRBJ2-2; abundance: .; v_gene: TRBV10-3; d_gene: .; CDR3nt: TGTGCCATCAGTGGCGGGGCAGGGAACACCGGGGAGCTGTTTTTT; CDR3aa: CAISGGAGNTGELFF
len: 13; j_gene: TRBJ1-2; abundance: few; v_gene: TRBV5-1; d_gene: .; CDR3nt: TGCGCCAGCAGCTTGGGTCGGGAGGATGGCTACACCTTC; CDR3aa: CASSLGREDGYTF
len: 14; j_gene: TRBJ2-5; abundance: .; v_gene: TRBV5-1; d_gene: .; CDR3nt: TGCGCCAGCAGCTTAGCCAGGGGTCTCGAGACCCAGTACTTC; CDR3aa: CASSLARGLETQYF
len: 15; j_gene: TRBJ1-5; abundance: .; v_gene: TRBV25-1; d_gene: .; CDR3nt: TGTGCCAGCAGTGAATGTCTACAGGGTGGTCAGCCCCAGCATTTT; CDR3aa: CASSECLQGGQPQHF
len: 12; j_gene: TRBJ2-5; abundance: .; v_gene: TRBV29-1; d_gene: .; CDR3nt: TGCAGCGTTGTGGAACAGGTTGAGACCCAGTACTTC; CDR3aa: CSVVEQVETQYF
len: 13; j_gene: TRBJ1-2; abundance: .; v_gene: TRBV27; d_gene: .; CDR3nt: TGTGCCAGCAGCCCACCTGGAGGCTATGGCTACACCTTC; CDR3aa: CASSPPGGYGYTF